This TCR beta chain was sequenced in a study of response to subunit inactivated influenza vaccine. TCRdb ran MiXCR on the RT-PCR reads and lists one entry per CDR3 protein. The sample contains 500,000 to 600,000 distinct CDR3 sequences, about 14% of which appear only once. Regarding the study as a whole: Authors suggested seasonal influenza vaccinations each recruit few new T cells.

This clonotype was seen more than once but under ten times. The antigen remains undetermined. At one boundary the junction diverges from the germline segment, which might be a read error. CDR3 size: 12 residues. Germline CDR1 reads SGHRS; CDR2 reads YFSETQ. The rearrangement links TRBV5-1 to TRBJ2-1; 8 bases align to TRBD1. This receptor was taken from a man aged 50 to 59 who received an inactivated influenza vaccine. Source: PBMCs from blood, taken approximately 13 days after vaccination. CDR3 sequence (DNA): TGTGCCAGCAGTAGACAGGGGAATGAGCAGTTCTTC. This encodes CASSRQGNEQFF.